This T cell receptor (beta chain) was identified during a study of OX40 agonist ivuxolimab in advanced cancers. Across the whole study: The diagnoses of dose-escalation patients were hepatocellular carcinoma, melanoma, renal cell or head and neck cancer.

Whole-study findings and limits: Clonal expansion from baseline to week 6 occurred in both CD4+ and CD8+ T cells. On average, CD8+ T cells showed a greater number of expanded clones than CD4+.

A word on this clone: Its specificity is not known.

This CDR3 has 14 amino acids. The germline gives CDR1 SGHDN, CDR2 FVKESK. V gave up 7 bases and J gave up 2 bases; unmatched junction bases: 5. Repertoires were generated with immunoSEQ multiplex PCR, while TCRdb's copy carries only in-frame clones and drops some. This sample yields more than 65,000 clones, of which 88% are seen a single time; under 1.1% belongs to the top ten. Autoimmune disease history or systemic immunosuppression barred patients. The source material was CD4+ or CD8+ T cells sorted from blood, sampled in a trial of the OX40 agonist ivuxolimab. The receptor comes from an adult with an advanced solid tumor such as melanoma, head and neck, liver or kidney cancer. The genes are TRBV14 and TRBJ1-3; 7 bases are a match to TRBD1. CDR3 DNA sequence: TGTGCCAGCAAGGGGGCAGGGCCTGGAAACACCATATATTTT. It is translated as CASKGAGPGNTIYF.